The table lists the clone carrying this T cell receptor beta chain with a count of one. Its antigen remains unidentified. These data originate in a study of post-analysis software for immune sequencing data. Between the trimmed V and J ends, which lost 5 bases and 6 bases, there was a span of 12 bases. The CDR3 consists of 13 residues. Germline V gene lookup returns CDR1 SGHTA and CDR2 FQGNSA. The TCR beta cDNA libraries carried unique molecular identifiers. Via MiXCR, TCRdb re-called the PCR reads, giving one row per CDR3 protein. The table includes hundreds of thousands of distinct CDR3 sequences, around 64% detected once. Study-wide points: Relative to controls, patients had a few TRBV segments at higher frequency, with TRBV5-6, TRBV5-1 and TRBV20-1 among these.

The rearrangement joins TRBV7-2 to TRBJ2-3, with TRBD1 as a possible D gene (5 bases). Source material: blood. The sequence came from a girl aged 2-9 years with multiple sclerosis. The CDR3 reads CASSPRAVDTQYF. The CDR3 DNA follows: TGTGCCAGCAGCCCCAGGGCGGTCGATACGCAGTATTTT.